This T cell receptor (beta chain) emerged from a study of blood T cell repertoires in COVID-19. Study as a whole: Material from acute and convalescent COVID-19 was sourced from the United States, Italy and Spain. The analysed material was cDNA or gDNA that came from T cells, B-cell-depleted T cells, or PBMCs.

CDR1 SGHRS and CDR2 YFSETQ come from the germline V gene. This CDR3 is built from 15 residues. Trimming removed 0 bases at V and 0 bases at J, with 9 bases between. The method was immunoSEQ multiplex PCR; TCRdb's version includes in-frame clones alone and lacks a portion of them. Here the sample spans around 380,000 clones, roughly 86% being singletons. This rearrangement joins TRBV5-1 to TRBJ1-1, with D tentatively TRBD1 (5 bases). The sequencing input was peripheral blood. The receptor was isolated from a human donor with acute or convalescent COVID-19. The donor label of this sample is uncertain. The DNA for the CDR3 is TGCGCCAGCAGCTTGGCAGGGATAATGAACACTGAAGCTTTCTTT. Its translation: CASSLAGIMNTEAFF.